The rows below give T cell receptor beta chains drawn from one sample of a study of blood T cell repertoires in COVID-19. Using immunoSEQ multiplex PCR, the repertoire was profiled, and TCRdb retains in-frame clones only, with some absent. This sample has 45,000 to 50,000 clones; roughly four fifths occur once, and the top ten carry roughly 7.7%. Sequencing was carried out using peripheral blood. The source is a man between 40 and 49 years old with acute or convalescent COVID-19. The CDR3 runs from the conserved cysteine through the conserved F or W. D genes are given only for firm matches. Clone size is shown for a subset of rows, as once, few, many or a class of expanded clone.

D gene: NA; J gene: TRBJ2-1; V gene: TRBV7-2; clone size: once; CDR3 DNA: TGTGCCAGCAGTTTGGAGACCTACAATGAGCAGTTCTTC; CDR3 protein: CASSLETYNEQFF
D gene: NA; J gene: TRBJ2-3; V gene: TRBV2; clone size: NA; CDR3 DNA: TGTGCCAGCAGCGGACAGACCCTTCAGTATTTT; CDR3 protein: CASSGQTLQYF
D gene: NA; J gene: TRBJ2-5; V gene: TRBV2; clone size: NA; CDR3 DNA: TGTGCCAGCAGTGATAGGTGGGCCGGAGAGACCCAGTACTTC; CDR3 protein: CASSDRWAGETQYF
D gene: NA; J gene: TRBJ1-6; V gene: TRBV11-2; clone size: NA; CDR3 DNA: TGTGCCAGCAGCTCCTATCAGGGTACAGGTTCACCCCTCCACTTT; CDR3 protein: CASSSYQGTGSPLHF
D gene: TRBD1; J gene: TRBJ2-2; V gene: TRBV3-1/TRBV3-2; clone size: NA; CDR3 DNA: TGTGCCAGCAGCCAAGTAGGGACAGGGAACACCGGGGAGCTGTTTTTT; CDR3 protein: CASSQVGTGNTGELFF
D gene: TRBD2; J gene: TRBJ2-2; V gene: TRBV11-2; clone size: NA; CDR3 DNA: TGTGCCAGCAGGGTAGCGGGGAACACCGGGGAGCTGTTTTTT; CDR3 protein: CASRVAGNTGELFF
D gene: NA; J gene: TRBJ1-2; V gene: TRBV30; clone size: NA; CDR3 DNA: TGTGCCTGGAGTGTGCCCGTCCGGGAAATTAATGGCTACACCTTC; CDR3 protein: CAWSVPVREINGYTF
D gene: TRBD1; J gene: TRBJ1-1; V gene: TRBV28; clone size: NA; CDR3 DNA: TGTGCCAGCACTAGACCAAATCTCCGGGACAGGGGAGCCACTGAAGCTTTCTTT; CDR3 protein: CASTRPNLRDRGATEAFF
D gene: TRBD1; J gene: TRBJ2-7; V gene: TRBV18; clone size: NA; CDR3 DNA: TGTGCCAGCTCGTCCTCGGGACAGGGGTACTACGAGCAGTACTTC; CDR3 protein: CASSSSGQGYYEQYF
D gene: NA; J gene: TRBJ1-1; V gene: TRBV18; clone size: NA; CDR3 DNA: TGTGCCAGCTCACCAAGTGAGGGCCATGTGAAGGCTTTCTTT; CDR3 protein: CASSPSEGHVKAFF
D gene: TRBD1; J gene: TRBJ1-2; V gene: TRBV9; clone size: NA; CDR3 DNA: TGTGCCAGCAGCGTACAGGGGGCATCTAACTATGGCTACACCTTC; CDR3 protein: CASSVQGASNYGYTF
D gene: NA; J gene: TRBJ2-7; V gene: TRBV5-6; clone size: once; CDR3 DNA: TGTGCCAGCAGCTTCACAGGGAACTACGAGCAGTACTTC; CDR3 protein: CASSFTGNYEQYF
D gene: NA; J gene: TRBJ2-6; V gene: TRBV5-1; clone size: once; CDR3 DNA: TGCGCCAGCAGCTTGCACAAGGACAGCTCTGGGGCCAACGTCCTGACTTTC; CDR3 protein: CASSLHKDSSGANVLTF
D gene: TRBD1; J gene: TRBJ1-5; V gene: TRBV6-6; clone size: NA; CDR3 DNA: TGTGCCAGCACCCAGATGGGGACAGCCAGCAATCAGCCCCAGCATTTT; CDR3 protein: CASTQMGTASNQPQHF
D gene: NA; J gene: TRBJ1-1; V gene: TRBV6-4; clone size: NA; CDR3 DNA: TGTGCCAGCAGTGAACAGGGGAACACTGAAGCTTTCTTT; CDR3 protein: CASSEQGNTEAFF
D gene: NA; J gene: TRBJ1-4; V gene: TRBV5-3; clone size: NA; CDR3 DNA: TGTGCCAGAAGCTGCGGCCCCTGCACTAATGAAAAACTGTTTTTT; CDR3 protein: CARSCGPCTNEKLFF
D gene: NA; J gene: TRBJ2-3; V gene: TRBV5-1; clone size: NA; CDR3 DNA: TGCGCCAGCAGCTTCGATCTAGGAGATACGCAGTATTTT; CDR3 protein: CASSFDLGDTQYF
D gene: NA; J gene: TRBJ1-6; V gene: TRBV5-4; clone size: NA; CDR3 DNA: TGTGCCAGCAGCCATGGACAGAATAATTCACCCCTCCACTTT; CDR3 protein: CASSHGQNNSPLHF
D gene: NA; J gene: TRBJ1-1; V gene: TRBV5-1; clone size: NA; CDR3 DNA: TGCGCCAGCAGCCCCATGACAGCGAACACTGAAGCTTTCTTT; CDR3 protein: CASSPMTANTEAFF
D gene: NA; J gene: TRBJ1-2; V gene: TRBV6-1; clone size: NA; CDR3 DNA: TGTGCCAGCAGTGAACCTAGCCCGGGGAGGGGCTACACCTTC; CDR3 protein: CASSEPSPGRGYTF
D gene: TRBD2; J gene: TRBJ2-3; V gene: TRBV10-3; clone size: NA; CDR3 DNA: TGTGCCATCAGTGCAACGAACGCCCTAGCGGGGGGGCCACGTGGCACAGATACGCAGTATTTT; CDR3 protein: CAISATNALAGGPRGTDTQYF
D gene: NA; J gene: TRBJ2-7; V gene: TRBV5-4; clone size: NA; CDR3 DNA: TGTGCCAGCAGCGGCGGGTACGAGCAGTACTTC; CDR3 protein: CASSGGYEQYF
D gene: TRBD1; J gene: TRBJ1-1; V gene: TRBV19; clone size: NA; CDR3 DNA: TGTGCCAGTAAGTGGGGACAGGGAACGAACACTGAAGCTTTCTTT; CDR3 protein: CASKWGQGTNTEAFF
D gene: NA; J gene: TRBJ1-1; V gene: TRBV28; clone size: NA; CDR3 DNA: TGTGCCAGCAGCCTTGCCGGCAGGGGCACTGAAGCTTTCTTT; CDR3 protein: CASSLAGRGTEAFF
D gene: NA; J gene: TRBJ1-5; V gene: TRBV6-5; clone size: NA; CDR3 DNA: TGTGCCAGCGGAGTGAGCAATCAGCCCCAGCATTTT; CDR3 protein: CASGVSNQPQHF
D gene: TRBD2; J gene: TRBJ2-3; V gene: TRBV19; clone size: NA; CDR3 DNA: TGTGCCAGTAGTAAAAACCCTCCTAGCGGGGGGGCGACAGATACGCAGTATTTT; CDR3 protein: CASSKNPPSGGATDTQYF
D gene: TRBD1; J gene: TRBJ1-1; V gene: TRBV5-1; clone size: NA; CDR3 DNA: TGCGCCAGCAGCTTGTGGATCAGGACAGGTGCGAACACTGAAGCTTTCTTT; CDR3 protein: CASSLWIRTGANTEAFF
D gene: TRBD1; J gene: TRBJ1-6; V gene: TRBV3-1/TRBV3-2; clone size: few; CDR3 DNA: TGTGCCACTTCTAACAGGGGGACGAAAAATTCACCCCTCCACTTT; CDR3 protein: CATSNRGTKNSPLHF
D gene: NA; J gene: TRBJ2-2; V gene: TRBV12-3/TRBV12-4; clone size: NA; CDR3 DNA: TGTGCCAGCAGTTTGGCGGGGGCAGGGGAGCTGTTTTTT; CDR3 protein: CASSLAGAGELFF
D gene: TRBD1; J gene: TRBJ1-3; V gene: TRBV18; clone size: NA; CDR3 DNA: TGTGCCAGCTCTCGGACAGGGGAGGATTACTCTGGAAACACCATATATTTT; CDR3 protein: CASSRTGEDYSGNTIYF
D gene: TRBD2; J gene: TRBJ2-1; V gene: TRBV27; clone size: NA; CDR3 DNA: TGTGCCAGCAGCCGGACTAGAGAGATCTACAATGAGCAGTTCTTC; CDR3 protein: CASSRTREIYNEQFF
D gene: TRBD1; J gene: TRBJ2-3; V gene: TRBV5-1; clone size: NA; CDR3 DNA: TGCGCCAGCAGCTCCTCCGGGACAGGGTGGGATACGCAGTATTTT; CDR3 protein: CASSSSGTGWDTQYF
D gene: NA; J gene: TRBJ2-1; V gene: TRBV7-2; clone size: NA; CDR3 DNA: TGTGCCAGCAGCCAGAGGGGGAGGGTAGGCTACAATGAGCAGTTCTTC; CDR3 protein: CASSQRGRVGYNEQFF
D gene: NA; J gene: TRBJ2-5; V gene: TRBV18; clone size: NA; CDR3 DNA: TGTGCCAGCTCACCAGAAGTAAGCGTCCGGGAGACCCAGTACTTC; CDR3 protein: CASSPEVSVRETQYF
D gene: NA; J gene: TRBJ1-4; V gene: TRBV12-3/TRBV12-4; clone size: NA; CDR3 DNA: TGTGCCAGCAGTTTGTTTCAGGGAGAAAAACTGTTTTTT; CDR3 protein: CASSLFQGEKLFF
D gene: TRBD1; J gene: TRBJ2-7; V gene: TRBV5-1; clone size: NA; CDR3 DNA: TGCGCCAGCCAGGGACAGGGCCACGAGCAGTACTTC; CDR3 protein: CASQGQGHEQYF
D gene: TRBD1; J gene: TRBJ1-2; V gene: TRBV6-5; clone size: NA; CDR3 DNA: TGTGCCAGCACCCAAGGGGGCAGGGGCTATGGCTACACCTTC; CDR3 protein: CASTQGGRGYGYTF
D gene: NA; J gene: TRBJ1-3; V gene: TRBV27; clone size: NA; CDR3 DNA: TGTGCCAGCAGCAGGGACTCTCTCTCTGGAAACACCATATATTTT; CDR3 protein: CASSRDSLSGNTIYF
D gene: NA; J gene: TRBJ2-6; V gene: TRBV7-9; clone size: NA; CDR3 DNA: TGTGCCAGCAGCCCTTCTGGGGCCAACGTCCTGACTTTC; CDR3 protein: CASSPSGANVLTF